The clone carrying this T cell receptor beta chain came up a few times. This specimen belongs to a study of blood T cell repertoires in COVID-19. Across the whole study: Samples came from the United States, Italy and Spain, spanning acute and convalescent COVID-19. T cells, B-cell-depleted T cells, or PBMCs supplied cDNA or gDNA.

This CDR3 is 16 amino acids long. V lost 0 bases to trimming and J lost 1 base; unmatched junction nucleotides: 5. Germline V lookup: CDR1 SGHTA, CDR2 FQGNSA. Per the authors' pipeline: Amplification of reference gene primers was used by the study to estimate nucleated cell counts. Using immunoSEQ multiplex PCR, the repertoire was profiled, and TCRdb retains in-frame clones only, with some absent. For V, J and clone size, that table is used; D and trimming come from the DNA. The sample lists over 120,000 clones, more than 85% occurring once. Sequenced sample: peripheral blood. The chain couples TRBV7-2 to TRBJ2-5, with TRBD1 matching 7 bases. The sequence derives from a man between 60 and 75 years old with active or convalescent COVID-19. CDR3 DNA sequence: TGTGCCAGCAGCTTAGCGGGGACAGTGGCCCAAGAGACCCAGTACTTC. This encodes CASSLAGTVAQETQYF.